This TCR beta chain was identified during a study of Japanese encephalitis immunity and Zika vaccine responses (dated by TCRdb to 2020 to 2022). As for the study more broadly: The included participants were given three 5.0 ug doses of alum-adjuvanted ZPIV at weeks 0, 4 and 28. Approximately twelve participants were given two doses of JEV vaccine (IXIARO) 28 days apart, two to three months before the first ZPIV dose. Before ZPIV, about a dozen participants were given one dose of YFV vaccine (YF-VAX), while several participants were flavivirus-naive. More than five representative participants from each pre-vaccination group were selected for TCR sequencing, using samples from week 0 (after pre-vaccination and before ZPIV) and week 52. TCR repertoires from a few flavivirus-naive individuals were additionally analyzed at weeks 2, 6 and 52 after the start of ZPIV vaccination. The stimulations used peptide pools from ZIKV structural proteins divided into flavivirus-conserved and non-conserved sets, or JEV or YFV peptides that matched the pre-vaccination. ZIKV peptides were 15-mers overlapping by 11 residues, selected for NetMHCpan/NetMHCII-predicted epitopes with affinity below 50 nM. The study examined whether earlier vaccination against Japanese encephalitis virus (JEV) or yellow fever virus (YFV) influenced CD4 T cell responses to the Zika vaccine.

The CDR3 measures 13 amino acids from cysteine to phenylalanine. CDR3 DNA is the only sequence kept; it has 39 bases, read in frame from the first base. This clonotype turned up a few times. One junction end does not reproduce the germline sequence, and a read error may be involved. After labeling with CellTrace CFSE, PBMCs were cultured for 6 days in RPMI containing around 8% human serum along with peptide pools, each at around 1 ug/mL. Unfixed proliferating CD4 T cells were sorted on a BD FACSAria as live CD56-CD19-CD16-CD3+CD4+ CFSE-low cells. The enrolled adults were healthy, and microneutralization screening showed them to be seronegative for ZIKV, JEV, YFV, DENV and WNV. Samples were obtained from a phase 1, double-blinded, randomized, placebo-controlled trial of an alum-adjuvanted Zika purified-inactivated virus (ZPIV) vaccine. Peripheral blood mononuclear cells were isolated using a standard procedure and then kept frozen in liquid nitrogen until they were used.

The research as a whole found: CD8 T cell responses to ZIKV peptide pools were of very low magnitude and seen in only a few individuals. After ZPIV, repertoire richness of CD4 T cells responding to conserved ZIKV epitopes significantly decreased in JEV-pre-vaccinated donors. The samples grouped by participant and showed no similarity across individuals, which suggests that no public TCRs were detected. Peptide-pool deconvolution was not performed because of sample size limitations, and consequently the individual peptides driving cross-reactive responses were not identified. Only a subset of trial participants with three doses and adequate samples was analyzed, not the entire vaccinated cohort. Higher repertoire similarity across time-points and stimulations was observed in JEV-pre-vaccinated donors than in YFV-pre-vaccinated donors, indicating that more clonotypes were common to ZIKV and JEV stimulation.

Libraries were made using 5' RACE. Before sequencing, the TCRbeta libraries were pooled in proportion to the number of cells sorted for each library. Total RNA was extracted from sorted cells with RNAzol RT, and cDNA was synthesized with an oligo(dT) primer and a template-switching oligo. Using Kapa HiFi, PCR amplified the TCRbeta V-CDR3-J region between a SMARTer oligo primer and a TCRbeta constant-region primer. A second PCR added Illumina adaptors and sample-specific index barcodes, with HighPrep bead cleanup and Bioanalyzer confirmation of a roughly 650 bp band. Libraries were sequenced on an Illumina MiSeq with 2x151 bp paired-end reads. In the source study's methods: An in-house Java program demultiplexed the reads, and MiXCR assigned TCRbeta annotations and counted clonotypes. To assess repertoire overlap, Morisita-Horn indices from the R package vegan were used, along with UPGMA clustering and Circos plots of recurring clonotypes. Shannon diversity and richness were each normalized to the maximum value possible given the input cell numbers, so the resulting values fell between 0 and 1. CDR3beta sequences were aligned using MUSCLE, distances were calculated using SeqinR, and multidimensional scaling was plotted in R. TCRdb reprocessed the public reads (quality trimming at Q25 with fastp, clone calling with MiXCR) and kept in-frame beta chains. Under each unique CDR3 protein, matching rows form one entry showing the most common genes and DNA. TCRdb assigned the V and J calls; the authors' analysis was not used. In this sample the table shows 450 to 600 distinct CDR3 sequences, 3.2% of which occur a single time. The ten largest clones add up to around 25% of the sample.

The material sequenced was antigen-activated CD4+ T cells from blood, cultured, taken during a Zika inactivated vaccine study. The chain is assembled from TRBV12-3 or TRBV12-4 and TRBJ1-6, with 7 bases matching TRBD1. This TCR derives from an adult woman who received an inactivated Zika virus vaccine. The CDR3 here reads CASSPETTGHHYF. The nucleotides read TGTGCCAGCAGTCCCGAAACGACAGGGCACCACTACTTT.